A selection of T cell receptor beta chains follows, all from one sample in a study of T-cell memory formation after mild COVID-19. TCRdb reanalysed the 5' RACE reads using MiXCR and keeps one entry per CDR3 protein. The sample holds 250,000 to 350,000 distinct CDR3 sequences, more than 13% seen once. Sequences were obtained from PBMCs or a T cell subset sorted from them (not recorded which). These TCRs come from a man younger than 35 who had mild COVID-19 (a few samples of this study predate the infection). Cell type and time point are not known. Both conserved end residues are part of each CDR3. D genes are given only for firm matches. Size tells how often a clone was seen (once, few, many) or the class of an expanded clone, and some rows leave it out.

v_gene	abundance	j_gene	d_gene	CDR3aa	CDR3nt
TRBV19	-	TRBJ1-1	-	CASSNEPSTEAFF	TGTGCCAGTAGTAACGAACCCAGCACTGAAGCTTTCTTT
TRBV6-2/TRBV6-3	few	TRBJ2-7	TRBD1	CASSSRDRGLYEQYF	TGTGCCAGCAGCTCCCGGGACAGGGGACTCTACGAGCAGTACTTC
TRBV20-1	few	TRBJ2-1	TRBD2	CSARYQSSGGNEQFF	TGCAGTGCTAGATATCAGTCTAGCGGGGGCAATGAGCAGTTCTTC
TRBV6-2/TRBV6-3	few	TRBJ1-2	-	CASSPATRTYGYTF	TGTGCCAGCAGTCCCGCGACAAGGACCTATGGCTACACCTTC
TRBV7-9	few	TRBJ2-5	TRBD2	CASKAPRGGMETQYF	TGTGCCAGCAAAGCCCCCCGCGGGGGTATGGAGACCCAGTACTTC
TRBV9	few	TRBJ2-6	-	CASSRHSGANVLTF	TGTGCCAGCAGCAGACACTCTGGGGCCAACGTCCTGACTTTC
TRBV6-2/TRBV6-3	few	TRBJ2-5	-	CASTLASRPLGETQYF	TGTGCCAGCACCCTCGCGTCACGTCCCTTGGGAGAGACCCAGTACTTC
TRBV7-9	few	TRBJ1-3	-	CASSLGEYTIYF	TGTGCCAGCAGCTTAGGAGAGTACACCATATATTTT
TRBV18	many	TRBJ2-1	-	CASSPGGGNEQFF	TGTGCCAGCTCACCGGGAGGGGGCAATGAGCAGTTCTTC
TRBV6-5	-	TRBJ1-2	-	CASTQRGDDGYTF	TGTGCCAGCACGCAAAGGGGGGACGATGGCTACACCTTC
TRBV4-1	-	TRBJ2-1	-	CASAFAANEQFF	TGCGCCAGTGCGTTCGCGGCAAATGAGCAGTTCTTC
TRBV7-3	few	TRBJ1-4	-	CASSGNSATNEKLFF	TGTGCCAGCAGCGGTAACAGCGCAACTAATGAAAAACTGTTTTTT
TRBV2	-	TRBJ1-2	TRBD1	CASNYQTGFVGYTF	TGTGCCAGCAACTACCAGACAGGGTTCGTTGGCTACACCTTC
TRBV5-1	few	TRBJ1-2	-	CASSLDPDSDGYTF	TGCGCCAGCAGCTTAGACCCGGACAGCGATGGCTACACCTTC
TRBV7-8	few	TRBJ2-1	TRBD2	CASSGRETSYNEQFF	TGTGCCAGCAGTGGGAGGGAGACCTCCTACAATGAGCAGTTCTTC
TRBV11-2	many	TRBJ2-5	-	CASSPTAGWGGETQYF	TGTGCCAGCAGCCCGACGGCAGGGTGGGGCGGGGAGACCCAGTACTTC
TRBV12-3/TRBV12-4	-	TRBJ1-6	-	CASSLQTQNSPLHF	TGTGCCAGCAGTTTACAGACGCAGAATTCACCCCTCCACTTT
TRBV29-1	-	TRBJ2-1	TRBD2	CSVEQAGGDEQFF	TGCAGCGTTGAACAAGCGGGGGGTGATGAGCAGTTCTTC
TRBV5-1	few	TRBJ2-1	TRBD2	CASSPTTSGIYNEQFF	TGCGCCAGCAGCCCTACCACTAGCGGGATTTACAATGAGCAGTTCTTC
TRBV5-1	few	TRBJ2-3	TRBD2	CASSFGLAGVDTQYF	TGCGCCAGCAGCTTCGGACTAGCGGGGGTAGATACGCAGTATTTT
TRBV2	-	TRBJ1-1	-	CASSDEGGSTEAFF	TGTGCCAGCAGTGACGAGGGAGGGAGCACTGAAGCTTTCTTT
TRBV20-1	many	TRBJ2-5	-	CSAASPTSRETQYF	TGCAGTGCCGCCAGTCCAACTAGCCGGGAGACCCAGTACTTC
TRBV7-6	-	TRBJ1-2	-	CASSLNGYGYTF	TGTGCCAGCAGCTTAAATGGGTATGGCTACACCTTC
TRBV4-2	few	TRBJ1-2	-	CASSQESSYTF	TGTGCCAGCAGCCAAGAGTCTAGCTACACCTTC
TRBV7-2	few	TRBJ2-2	-	CASRDRTYGELFF	TGTGCCAGCAGGGACAGAACCTACGGGGAGCTGTTTTTT
TRBV12-3/TRBV12-4	-	TRBJ2-5	-	CASSVRRRAGETQYF	TGTGCCAGCAGTGTCCGTAGGAGGGCGGGGGAGACCCAGTACTTC
TRBV6-6	-	TRBJ1-2	-	CASSYSRGPNYGYTF	TGTGCCAGCAGTTACTCTAGGGGACCCAACTATGGCTACACCTTC
TRBV7-2	many	TRBJ2-5	-	CASSSRVAEETQYF	TGTGCCAGCAGCTCCCGGGTAGCGGAAGAGACCCAGTACTTC
TRBV12-3/TRBV12-4	-	TRBJ1-2	-	CASSPGATYGYTF	TGTGCCAGCAGTCCAGGGGCCACCTATGGCTACACCTTC
TRBV7-9	few	TRBJ1-1	TRBD1	CASSFSTGVETEAFF	TGTGCCAGCAGCTTTTCGACAGGGGTAGAAACTGAAGCTTTCTTT
TRBV20-1	-	TRBJ1-5	TRBD1	CSASGTGRSQPQHF	TGCAGTGCTAGCGGGACAGGGCGTAGTCAGCCCCAGCATTTT
TRBV28	few	TRBJ1-3	-	CASSSSGSGNTIYF	TGTGCCAGCAGTTCGTCAGGCTCTGGAAACACCATATATTTT
TRBV20-1	-	TRBJ1-5	-	CSARSRGRDWDQPQHF	TGCAGTGCTAGATCCAGGGGCAGGGACTGGGATCAGCCCCAGCATTTT
TRBV9	-	TRBJ2-7	TRBD2	CASSDSASGGAGEQYF	TGTGCCAGCAGCGACTCCGCTAGCGGGGGGGCCGGCGAGCAGTACTTC
TRBV12-3/TRBV12-4	-	TRBJ2-7	-	CASRTGGLQQYF	TGTGCCAGCCGAACAGGAGGGCTCCAGCAGTACTTC
TRBV29-1	-	TRBJ2-1	-	CSVDGKSSYNEQFF	TGCAGCGTTGACGGTAAGAGCTCCTACAATGAGCAGTTCTTC
TRBV6-6	-	TRBJ1-1	-	CASSWRDTEAFF	TGTGCCAGCAGTTGGAGGGACACTGAAGCTTTCTTT
TRBV7-9	few	TRBJ2-5	TRBD2	CASSLPTRGEETQYF	TGTGCCAGCAGCTTACCGACACGGGGGGAGGAGACCCAGTACTTC
TRBV6-5	few	TRBJ1-3	-	CASSYGSNSGNTIYF	TGTGCCAGCAGTTATGGGTCTAACTCTGGAAACACCATATATTTT
TRBV20-1	few	TRBJ1-2	-	CSAREGQSLYGYTF	TGCAGTGCTAGAGAGGGCCAATCCCTTTATGGCTACACCTTC
TRBV12-3/TRBV12-4	-	TRBJ1-5	TRBD1	CASRGQVGQPQHF	TGTGCCAGCAGAGGACAGGTGGGACAGCCCCAGCATTTT
TRBV4-1	-	TRBJ2-2	TRBD1	CASSQGQGAQGSTGELFF	TGCGCCAGCAGCCAAGGACAGGGGGCGCAGGGAAGCACCGGGGAGCTGTTTTTT
TRBV3-1	few	TRBJ2-5	TRBD2	CASSHLTSGAFQETQYF	TGTGCCAGCAGCCATCTCACTAGCGGGGCTTTCCAAGAGACCCAGTACTTC
TRBV7-2	many	TRBJ2-3	-	CASSLRQGGYTDTQYF	TGTGCCAGCAGCTTACGGCAGGGGGGGTACACAGATACGCAGTATTTT
TRBV20-1	few	TRBJ2-1	TRBD1	CSASQTGVENEQFF	TGCAGTGCTAGTCAAACAGGGGTAGAGAATGAGCAGTTCTTC
TRBV7-2	-	TRBJ2-3	-	CASSFIRSDTQYF	TGTGCCAGCAGCTTTATTCGGTCAGATACGCAGTATTTT
TRBV12-5	many	TRBJ2-6	-	CASGLGHSGANVLTF	TGTGCTAGTGGTTTGGGACACTCTGGGGCCAACGTCCTGACTTTC
TRBV4-1	few	TRBJ2-4	-	CASSQWKAKNIQYF	TGCGCCAGCAGCCAGTGGAAGGCCAAAAACATTCAGTACTTC
TRBV5-1	few	TRBJ2-1	TRBD1	CASSPGTGGFDEQFF	TGCGCCAGCAGCCCCGGGACAGGGGGTTTCGATGAGCAGTTCTTC
TRBV7-9	-	TRBJ2-6	TRBD2	CASSLGVGRAGANVLTF	TGTGCCAGCAGCTTAGGCGTGGGGAGGGCTGGGGCCAACGTCCTGACTTTC
TRBV5-1	many	TRBJ2-5	TRBD2	CASSLLAGNQETQYF	TGCGCCAGCAGCTTACTAGCGGGGAACCAAGAGACCCAGTACTTC
TRBV29-1	few	TRBJ1-1	-	CSACGGTEAFF	TGCAGCGCCTGTGGGGGCACTGAAGCTTTCTTT
TRBV7-9	few	TRBJ2-5	-	CASSPDLRGLFQETQYF	TGTGCCAGCAGCCCAGACTTGCGGGGGCTATTCCAAGAGACCCAGTACTTC
TRBV11-3	few	TRBJ2-5	-	CASSLDSLGTQYF	TGTGCCAGCAGCTTGGATTCCCTGGGGACCCAGTACTTC
TRBV7-8	-	TRBJ2-2	-	CASSAYRIPGELFF	TGTGCCAGCAGCGCCTACAGAATTCCCGGGGAGCTGTTTTTT
TRBV28	-	TRBJ2-4	-	CASSLSSVRLAKNIQYF	TGTGCCAGCAGTTTATCTTCGGTACGCTTAGCCAAAAACATTCAGTACTTC
TRBV12-5	few	TRBJ2-5	-	CASGLGLFETQYF	TGTGCTAGTGGTTTAGGACTATTTGAGACCCAGTACTTC
TRBV29-1	few	TRBJ2-7	TRBD2	CSVVLRGNSYEQYF	TGCAGCGTTGTCTTGCGGGGGAATTCCTACGAGCAGTACTTC
TRBV2	few	TRBJ2-5	-	CASSESSETQYF	TGTGCCAGCAGTGAGAGTAGCGAGACCCAGTACTTC
TRBV5-1	few	TRBJ1-1	-	CASSLRSLNTEAFF	TGCGCCAGCAGCTTGCGATCACTGAACACTGAAGCTTTCTTT